Listed below are T cell receptor beta chains from one sample, sequenced in a study of T cell responses to AZD1222 COVID-19 vaccine. The repertoire was sequenced with immunoSEQ multiplex PCR; TCRdb's copy has only in-frame clones and lacks some. The sample yields hundreds of thousands of clones, approximately 94% seen once. Sequenced material: peripheral blood, taken on day 0 of MenACWY control vaccination. The receptor source for this set is an adult in good health. Both conserved end residues are part of each CDR3. D genes are given only for firm matches. Part of the rows lack a size; the others show once, few, many or a class for expanded clones.

clone size,J gene,D gene,V gene,CDR3 DNA,CDR3 protein
.,TRBJ2-5,.,TRBV4-1,TGCGCCAGCAGCCAAGACAGGAGGGAGACCCAGTACTTC,CASSQDRRETQYF
.,TRBJ1-6,.,TRBV5-1,TGCGCCAGCAGCTGGGGGAGCGGGAATTCACCCCTCCACTTT,CASSWGSGNSPLHF
.,TRBJ1-5,.,TRBV19,TGTGCCAGTAGTATAGGGCCCGTCCGGGGCCATAGCAATCAGCCCCAGCATTTT,CASSIGPVRGHSNQPQHF
.,TRBJ2-7,TRBD1,TRBV7-6,TGTGCCAGCAGCTTAGCGACAGGGAACGTCTACGAGCAGTACTTC,CASSLATGNVYEQYF
.,TRBJ1-5,.,TRBV3-1/TRBV3-2,TGTGCCAGCAGCCGGGATGGGTCGGTCAATCAGCCCCAGCATTTT,CASSRDGSVNQPQHF
.,TRBJ2-1,TRBD2,TRBV30,TGTGCCTGGACTAGCGGGGGCTCCTACAATGAGCAGTTCTTC,CAWTSGGSYNEQFF
.,TRBJ1-1,.,TRBV6-5,TGTGCCAGCAGGGGGGATACTGAAGCTTTCTTT,CASRGDTEAFF
.,TRBJ2-1,.,TRBV6-2/TRBV6-3,TGTGCCAGCAGTTGGATGTCCAATGAGCAGTTCTTC,CASSWMSNEQFF
.,TRBJ2-1,.,TRBV7-5,TGTGTCAGAAGCTTACCTTCGGGCCTAGCGGGGAACGATGAGCAGTTCTTC,CVRSLPSGLAGNDEQFF
.,TRBJ2-5,TRBD1,TRBV2,TGTGCCAGCAGTCCTGGCACGACAGGGCCCCTGTACCAAGAGACCCAGTACTTC,CASSPGTTGPLYQETQYF
.,TRBJ1-3,.,TRBV12-3/TRBV12-4,TGTGCCAGCAGCCTCCACGCTGGAAACACCATATATTTT,CASSLHAGNTIYF
.,TRBJ1-2,.,TRBV6-5,TGTGCCAGCAGGGACAGTCCGCCTAACTATGGCTACACCTTC,CASRDSPPNYGYTF
.,TRBJ1-2,.,TRBV19,TGTGCCAGTAGCCTTGACAGTCTCTATGGCTACACCTTC,CASSLDSLYGYTF
.,TRBJ2-1,.,TRBV28,.,CASSSSGESSYNEQFF
.,TRBJ1-3,.,TRBV11-2,TGTGCCAGCAGCTCCCGGGCGGGGAGCCCTGGAAACACCATATATTTT,CASSSRAGSPGNTIYF
.,TRBJ1-2,.,TRBV4-1,TGCGCCAGCAGCCAAGATGGGCAGGATGGCTACACCTTC,CASSQDGQDGYTF
.,TRBJ1-4,TRBD1,TRBV18,TGTGCCAGCTCACCACCGGGACAGGGGGTGACAAAACTGTTTTTT,CASSPPGQGVTKLFF
.,TRBJ1-4,.,TRBV5-5,TGTGCCAGCAGCTCCACAGGGACGGGTGAAAAACTGTTTTTT,CASSSTGTGEKLFF
.,TRBJ1-1,TRBD1,TRBV9,TGTGCCAGCAGCGAGGGACAGCCCGTTGAGCTAGCTTTCTTT,CASSEGQPVELAFF
.,TRBJ1-6,.,TRBV15,TGTGCCACCAGCAGGGGTCCCCCGACAGATTCACCCCTCCACTTT,CATSRGPPTDSPLHF
.,TRBJ1-1,.,TRBV4-2,TGTGCCAGCAGCCGCGCGACAGGATTGAACACTGAAGCTTTCTTT,CASSRATGLNTEAFF
few,TRBJ1-2,TRBD1,TRBV7-2,TGTGCCAGCAGCTTAGTGACGTCAGGGGGCTACTATGGCTACACCTTC,CASSLVTSGGYYGYTF
.,TRBJ1-2,.,TRBV10-3,TGTGCCATCAATAGTCCCGGGACGTTCAACTATGGCTACACCTTC,CAINSPGTFNYGYTF
.,TRBJ2-1,.,TRBV4-1,TGCGCCAGCACAGCGGTACAGTCCTACAATGAGCAGTTCTTC,CASTAVQSYNEQFF
.,TRBJ1-6,.,TRBV7-9,TGTGCCAGCAGCTCGGGGGTCTATAATTCACCCCTCCACTTT,CASSSGVYNSPLHF
.,TRBJ1-4,TRBD1,TRBV3-1/TRBV3-2,TGTGCCAGCAGCGCGTTGGGGACAGGGGGCGCAGGTGAAAAACTGTTTTTT,CASSALGTGGAGEKLFF
.,TRBJ2-1,TRBD2,TRBV7-6,TGTGCCAGCAGCCGGCGGGGGGGATCCTACAATGAGCAGTTCTTC,CASSRRGGSYNEQFF
once,TRBJ1-6,.,TRBV19,TGTGCCAGTAGTATTGAGGGCAACCCCCTCCACTTT,CASSIEGNPLHF
.,TRBJ1-5,TRBD1,TRBV5-1,TGCGCCAGCAGTTTCACAGGGGATAGCAATCAGCCCCAGCATTTT,CASSFTGDSNQPQHF
.,TRBJ1-1,.,TRBV19,TGTGCCAGTACCGCACGAGGGGCGGGGGGAGAAGCTTTCTTT,CASTARGAGGEAFF
.,TRBJ1-2,TRBD1,TRBV2,TGTGCCAGCACCTTGGACAGGAGCTCTAACTATGGCTACACCTTC,CASTLDRSSNYGYTF
.,TRBJ1-2,TRBD1,TRBV3-1/TRBV3-2,TGTGCCAGCAGCCAACAAATGCAGGGGGCGCAAGGCTACACCTTC,CASSQQMQGAQGYTF
.,TRBJ1-4,.,TRBV5-1,TGCGCCAGCAGCATTCAGGGTTCCACTAATGAAAAACTGTTTTTT,CASSIQGSTNEKLFF
.,TRBJ1-1,.,TRBV13,TGTGCCAGCAGCCATTTGAACACTGAAGCTTTCTTT,CASSHLNTEAFF
.,TRBJ1-1,.,TRBV18,TGTGCCAGCTCACCGGGTGCCCGGGGAGAAGCTTTCTTT,CASSPGARGEAFF
.,TRBJ1-2,.,TRBV6-6,TGTGCCAGCAGTTACGATGGAGGCACAGGGTATGGCTACACCTTC,CASSYDGGTGYGYTF
.,TRBJ1-4,.,TRBV28,TGTGCCAGCAGTCCTCCCTTGGACAGTACAACTAATGAAAAACTGTTTTTT,CASSPPLDSTTNEKLFF
.,TRBJ2-7,.,TRBV2,TGTGCCAGCTCGGAACGGGGAGGCTACGAGCAGTACTTC,CASSERGGYEQYF
.,TRBJ2-5,.,TRBV7-6,TGTGCCAGCAGCTTCTCTAGCCTGTTGATCCAAGAGACCCAGTACTTC,CASSFSSLLIQETQYF
.,TRBJ1-2,.,TRBV5-4,TGTGCCAGCAGCTTGGCAGGGGCGGCCGGCTACACCTTC,CASSLAGAAGYTF
.,TRBJ1-2,TRBD1,TRBV7-2,TGTGCCAGCAGCCCACCTAACCAGAGACAGGGCGGGCAAGGCTACACCTTC,CASSPPNQRQGGQGYTF
few,TRBJ1-2,.,TRBV5-1,TGCGCCAGCAGCTTGGATGGGTATGGCTACACCTTC,CASSLDGYGYTF
.,TRBJ2-5,TRBD2,TRBV28,TGTGCCAGCAGTACCTCGCGGGGGGGCCGCTGGGAGACCCAGTACTTC,CASSTSRGGRWETQYF